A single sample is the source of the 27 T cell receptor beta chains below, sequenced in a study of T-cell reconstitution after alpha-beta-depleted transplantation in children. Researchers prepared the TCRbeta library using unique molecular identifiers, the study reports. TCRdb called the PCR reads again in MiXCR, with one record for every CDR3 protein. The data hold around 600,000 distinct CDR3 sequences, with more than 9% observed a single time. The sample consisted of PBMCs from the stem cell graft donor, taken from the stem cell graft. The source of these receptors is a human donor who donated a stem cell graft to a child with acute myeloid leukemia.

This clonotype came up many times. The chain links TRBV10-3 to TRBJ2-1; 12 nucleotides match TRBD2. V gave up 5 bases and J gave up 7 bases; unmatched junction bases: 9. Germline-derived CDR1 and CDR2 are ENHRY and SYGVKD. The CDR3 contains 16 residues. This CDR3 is CAISTTSGSMRNEQFF. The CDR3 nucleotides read TGTGCCATCAGTACGACTAGCGGGAGCATGAGGAATGAGCAGTTCTTC.

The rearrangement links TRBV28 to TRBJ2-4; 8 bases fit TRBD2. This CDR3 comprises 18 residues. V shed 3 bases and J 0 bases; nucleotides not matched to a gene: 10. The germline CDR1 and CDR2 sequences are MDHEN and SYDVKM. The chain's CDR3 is CASSFSTSGTVAKNIQYF. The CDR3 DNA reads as TGTGCCAGCAGTTTTAGTACTAGCGGCACCGTAGCCAAAAACATTCAGTACTTC.

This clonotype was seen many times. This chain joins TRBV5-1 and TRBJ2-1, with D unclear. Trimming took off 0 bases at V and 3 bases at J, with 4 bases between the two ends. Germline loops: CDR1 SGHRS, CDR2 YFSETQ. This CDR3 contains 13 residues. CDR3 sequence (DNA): TGCGCCAGCAGCTTGGATGACTACAATGAGCAGTTCTTC. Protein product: CASSLDDYNEQFF.

CDR3 sequence: CSAPSRGDSNQPQHF. CDR3 coding DNA: TGCAGTGCGCCGAGTAGGGGGGACTCCAATCAGCCCCAGCATTTT. The chain is built from TRBV20-1 and TRBJ1-5; perhaps TRBD1 as D (6 bases). This CDR3 contains 15 residues. In germline, CDR1 is DFQATT, CDR2 SNEGSKA (reference sequence). V gave up 6 bases and J gave up 3 bases, with 18 bases separating them.

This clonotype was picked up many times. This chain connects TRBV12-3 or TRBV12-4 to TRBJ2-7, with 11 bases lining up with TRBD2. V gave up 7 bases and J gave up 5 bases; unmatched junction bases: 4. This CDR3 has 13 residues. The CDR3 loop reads CASIFSGRDEQYF. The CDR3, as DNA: TGTGCCAGCATCTTTAGCGGGAGGGACGAGCAGTACTTC.

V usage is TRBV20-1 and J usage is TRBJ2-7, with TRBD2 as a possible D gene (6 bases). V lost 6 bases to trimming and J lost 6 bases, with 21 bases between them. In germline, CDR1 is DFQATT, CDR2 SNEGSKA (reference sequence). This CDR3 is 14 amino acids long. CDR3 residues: CSAWSGGDRGEQYF. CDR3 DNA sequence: TGCAGTGCGTGGAGTGGCGGGGACCGTGGCGAGCAGTACTTC.

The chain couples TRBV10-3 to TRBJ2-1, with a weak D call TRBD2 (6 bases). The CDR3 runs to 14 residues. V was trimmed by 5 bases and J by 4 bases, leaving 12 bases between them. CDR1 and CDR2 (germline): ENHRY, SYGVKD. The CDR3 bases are TGTGCCATCAGTCCGGGACTGTCATACAATGAGCAGTTCTTC. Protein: CAISPGLSYNEQFF.

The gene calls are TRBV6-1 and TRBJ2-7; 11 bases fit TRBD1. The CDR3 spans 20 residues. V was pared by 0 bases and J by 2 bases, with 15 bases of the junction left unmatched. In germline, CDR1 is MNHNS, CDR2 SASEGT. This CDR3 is CASSEAWRGKPGQGAYEQYF. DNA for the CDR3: TGTGCCAGCAGTGAAGCTTGGAGGGGAAAACCGGGACAGGGGGCCTACGAGCAGTACTTC.

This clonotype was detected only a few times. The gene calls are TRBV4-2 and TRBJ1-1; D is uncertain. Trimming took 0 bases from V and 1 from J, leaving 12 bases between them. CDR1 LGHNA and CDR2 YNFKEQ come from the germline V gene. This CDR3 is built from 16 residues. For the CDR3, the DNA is TGTGCCAGCAGCCAAGATGCGGGAACCCCGAACACTGAAGCTTTCTTT. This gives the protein CASSQDAGTPNTEAFF.

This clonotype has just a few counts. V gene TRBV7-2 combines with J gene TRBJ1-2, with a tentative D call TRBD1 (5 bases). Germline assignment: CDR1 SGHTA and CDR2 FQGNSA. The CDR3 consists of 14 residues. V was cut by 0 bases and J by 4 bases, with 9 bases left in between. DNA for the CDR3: TGTGCCAGCAGCTTAGCCAGACAGTCCTATGGCTACACCTTC. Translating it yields CASSLARQSYGYTF.

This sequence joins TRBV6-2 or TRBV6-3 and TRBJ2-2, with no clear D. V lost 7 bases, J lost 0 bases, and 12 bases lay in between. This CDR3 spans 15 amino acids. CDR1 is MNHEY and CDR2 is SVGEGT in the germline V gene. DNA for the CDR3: TGTGCCAGCACGCGCCTGCGCCCGAACACCGGGGAGCTGTTTTTT. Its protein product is CASTRLRPNTGELFF.

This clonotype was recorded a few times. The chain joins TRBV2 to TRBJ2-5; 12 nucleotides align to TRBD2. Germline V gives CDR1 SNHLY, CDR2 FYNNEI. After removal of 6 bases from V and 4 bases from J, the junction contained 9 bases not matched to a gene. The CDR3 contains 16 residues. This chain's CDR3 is CASSAGLAGRGETQYF. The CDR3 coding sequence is TGTGCCAGCAGCGCGGGACTAGCGGGCCGAGGAGAGACCCAGTACTTC. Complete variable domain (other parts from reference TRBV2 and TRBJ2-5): EPEVTQTPSHQVTQMGQEVILRCVPISNHLYFYWYRQILGQKVEFLVSFYNNEISEKSEIFDDQFSVERPDGSNFTLKIRSTKLEDSAMYFCASSAGLAGRGETQYFGPGTRLLVL.

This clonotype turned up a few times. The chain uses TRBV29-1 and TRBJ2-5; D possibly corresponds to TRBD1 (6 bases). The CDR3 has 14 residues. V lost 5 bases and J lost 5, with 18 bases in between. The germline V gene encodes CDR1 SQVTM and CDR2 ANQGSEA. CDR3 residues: CSVTVGGVRETQYF. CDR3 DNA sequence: TGCAGCGTTACCGTAGGGGGTGTAAGGGAGACCCAGTACTTC.

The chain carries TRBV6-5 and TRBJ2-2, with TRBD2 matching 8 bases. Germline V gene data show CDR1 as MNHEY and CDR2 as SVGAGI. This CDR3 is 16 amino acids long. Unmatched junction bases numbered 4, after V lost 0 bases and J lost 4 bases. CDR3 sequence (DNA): TGTGCCAGCAGTTACTCCCGACTAGCGAGCACCGGGGAGCTGTTTTTT. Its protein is CASSYSRLASTGELFF.

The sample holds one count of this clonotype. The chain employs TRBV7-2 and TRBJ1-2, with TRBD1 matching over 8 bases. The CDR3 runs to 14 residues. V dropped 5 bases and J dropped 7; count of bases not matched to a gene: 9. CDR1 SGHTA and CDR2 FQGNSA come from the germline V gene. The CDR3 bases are TGTGCCAGCAGCCCGGTGGGACAGGTGCCTGGCTACACCTTC. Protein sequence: CASSPVGQVPGYTF.

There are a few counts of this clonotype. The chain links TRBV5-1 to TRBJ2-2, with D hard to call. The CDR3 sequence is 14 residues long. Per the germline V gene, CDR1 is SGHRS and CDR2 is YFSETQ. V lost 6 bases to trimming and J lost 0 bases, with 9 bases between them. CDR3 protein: CASKADANTGELFF. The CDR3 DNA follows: TGCGCCAGCAAGGCAGACGCGAACACCGGGGAGCTGTTTTTT.

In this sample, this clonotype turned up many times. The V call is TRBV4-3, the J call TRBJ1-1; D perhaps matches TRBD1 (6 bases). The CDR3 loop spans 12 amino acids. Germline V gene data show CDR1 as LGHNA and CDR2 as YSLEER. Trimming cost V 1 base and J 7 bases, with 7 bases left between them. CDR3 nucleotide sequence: TGCGCCAGCAGCCAAGCGACAGGTGAAGCTTTCTTT. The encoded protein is CASSQATGEAFF.

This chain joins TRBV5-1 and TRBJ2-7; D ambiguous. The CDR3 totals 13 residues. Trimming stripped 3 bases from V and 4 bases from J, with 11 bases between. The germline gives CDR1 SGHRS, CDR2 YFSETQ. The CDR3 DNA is TGCGCCAGCAGCTACCCGGGCAAATACGAGCAGTACTTC. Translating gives CASSYPGKYEQYF.

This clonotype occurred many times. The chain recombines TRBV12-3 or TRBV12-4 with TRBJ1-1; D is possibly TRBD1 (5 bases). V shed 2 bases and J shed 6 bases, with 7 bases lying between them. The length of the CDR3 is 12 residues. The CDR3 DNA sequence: TGTGCCAGCAGTTTAACGACAGCTGAAGCTTTCTTT. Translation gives CASSLTTAEAFF.

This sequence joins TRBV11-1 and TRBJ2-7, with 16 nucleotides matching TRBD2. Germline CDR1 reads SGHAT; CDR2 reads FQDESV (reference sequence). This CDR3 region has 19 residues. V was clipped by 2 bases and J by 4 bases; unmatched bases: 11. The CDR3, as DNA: TGTGCCAGCAGCTTACCACCGGGACTAGCGGGAGGGCCGGGTTACGAGCAGTACTTC. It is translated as CASSLPPGLAGGPGYEQYF.

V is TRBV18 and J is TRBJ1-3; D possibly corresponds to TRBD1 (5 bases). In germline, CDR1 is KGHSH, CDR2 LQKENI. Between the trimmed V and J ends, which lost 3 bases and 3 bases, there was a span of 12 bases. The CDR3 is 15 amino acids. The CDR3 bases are TGTGCCAGCTCACCTGGGACCTTCGATGGAAACACCATATATTTT. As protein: CASSPGTFDGNTIYF. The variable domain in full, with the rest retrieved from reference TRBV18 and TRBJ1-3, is NAGVMQNPRHLVRRRGQEARLRCSPMKGHSHVYWYRQLPEEGLKFMVYLQKENIIDESGMPKERFSAEFPKEGPSILRIQQVVRGDSAAYFCASSPGTFDGNTIYFGEGSWLTVV.

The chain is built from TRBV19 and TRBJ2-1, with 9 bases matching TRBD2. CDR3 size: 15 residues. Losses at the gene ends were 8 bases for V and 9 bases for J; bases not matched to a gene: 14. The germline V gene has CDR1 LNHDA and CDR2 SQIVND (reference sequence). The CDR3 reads CASALDGGRAGEQFF. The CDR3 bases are TGTGCCAGTGCCCTGGACGGCGGGAGGGCAGGTGAGCAGTTCTTC.

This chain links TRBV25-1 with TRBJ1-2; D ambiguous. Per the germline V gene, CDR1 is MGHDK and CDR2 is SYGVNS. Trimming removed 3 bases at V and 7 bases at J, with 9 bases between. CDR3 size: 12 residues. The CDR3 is CASSEGVGGYTF. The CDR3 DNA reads TGTGCCAGCAGTGAGGGTGTTGGTGGCTACACCTTC.

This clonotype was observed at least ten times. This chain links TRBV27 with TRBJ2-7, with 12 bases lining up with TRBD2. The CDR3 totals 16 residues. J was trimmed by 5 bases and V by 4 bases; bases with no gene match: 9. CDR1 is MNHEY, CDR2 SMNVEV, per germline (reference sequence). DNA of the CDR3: TGTGCCAGCAGTTCTCCAGCTAGCGGGAGGGAAAACGAGCAGTACTTC. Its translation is CASSSPASGRENEQYF.

DNA of the CDR3: TGCAGCGTTGGATTGACTAGCGGGGGCCACAATGAGCAGTTCTTC. Translating it yields CSVGLTSGGHNEQFF. This chain uses TRBV29-1 with TRBJ2-1, with 12 bases that match TRBD2. Per germline, CDR1 SQVTM and CDR2 ANQGSEA. V trimming: 4 bases; J trimming: 5 bases; junction bases outside the gene matches: 6. The CDR3 covers 15 residues.

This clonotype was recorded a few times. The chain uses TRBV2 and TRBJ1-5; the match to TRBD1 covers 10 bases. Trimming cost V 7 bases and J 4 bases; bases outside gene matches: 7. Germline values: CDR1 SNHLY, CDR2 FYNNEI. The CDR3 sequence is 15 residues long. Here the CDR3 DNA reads TGTGCCAGCAAGACCTCGGGACAGGGGAATCAGCCCCAGCATTTT. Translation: CASKTSGQGNQPQHF. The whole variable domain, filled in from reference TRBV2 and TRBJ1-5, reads EPEVTQTPSHQVTQMGQEVILRCVPISNHLYFYWYRQILGQKVEFLVSFYNNEISEKSEIFDDQFSVERPDGSNFTLKIRSTKLEDSAMYFCASKTSGQGNQPQHFGDGTRLSIL.

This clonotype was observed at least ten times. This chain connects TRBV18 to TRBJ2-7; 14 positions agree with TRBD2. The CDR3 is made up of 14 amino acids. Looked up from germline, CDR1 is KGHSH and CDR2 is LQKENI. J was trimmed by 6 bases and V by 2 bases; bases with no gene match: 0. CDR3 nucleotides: TGTGCCAGCTCACCAGGACTAGCGGGAGGCGAGCAGTACTTC. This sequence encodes CASSPGLAGGEQYF.